This T cell receptor (beta chain) was documented in a study of long-term antiretroviral therapy in people with HIV. Overall study: Sampling started about a decade before the 2015 immediate-ART recommendation.

Findings of the study overall: In HIV, the repertoires covered a tighter span of CDR3 lengths than in controls.

HIV-positive participants were all treated in the United States. Details on this clone: Its antigen is still unknown.

Germline V gene lookup returns CDR1 SGHDT and CDR2 YYEEEE. This CDR3 spans 16 amino acids. V was clipped by 0 bases and J by 8 bases; unmatched bases: 9. immunoSEQ v3.0 was run at survey level. Data came from immunoSEQ multiplex PCR; TCRdb stores just in-frame clones and leaves some out. The data hold about 44,000 clones, with roughly 95% observed a single time. The chain is built from TRBV5-6 and TRBJ2-1; TRBD2 agrees at 9 bases. This sequence was found in a woman in her 50s with HIV. The source was unsorted PBMCs, collected 3.7 years after starting antiretroviral therapy. The CDR3, as DNA: TGTGCCAGCAGCTTGGTTTTAGCGGGGGCCGGGGATGAGCAGTTCTTC. Protein product: CASSLVLAGAGDEQFF.